A single sample is the source of the 15 T cell receptor beta chains below, sequenced in a study of blood T cell repertoires in COVID-19. TCRdb keeps only in-frame clones here, not all; method: immunoSEQ multiplex PCR. The data contain roughly 80,000 clones, around 89% of them singletons. Sequences were obtained from peripheral blood. These receptors all come from a human donor in a cohort sampled during active COVID-19.

The chain recombines TRBV11-3 with TRBJ2-2; D is unclear. The V end lost 3 bases, the J end lost 4 bases, and 6 bases lay between the germline ends. This CDR3 has 13 amino acids. Germline V gives CDR1 SGHNT, CDR2 YENEEA. The CDR3 bases are TGTGCCAGCAGCTTTGTTAGCACCGGGGAGCTGTTTTTT. It specifies CASSFVSTGELFF.

J is TRBJ1-4 and V is TRBV7-9; D is ambiguous. CDR1 and CDR2 from the germline V gene are SEHNR and FQNEAQ (reference sequence). The CDR3 sequence is 14 residues long. Trimming stripped 5 bases from V and 8 bases from J, with 15 bases between. As DNA, the CDR3 is TGTGCCAGCAGCCCCCCCGGGTTGGAAGAAAAACTGTTTTTT. It specifies CASSPPGLEEKLFF. Filled out from reference TRBV7-9 and TRBJ1-4, the complete variable domain reads DTGVSQNPRHKITKRGQNVTFRCDPISEHNRLYWYRQTLGQGPEFLTYFQNEAQLEKSRLLSDRFSAERPKGSFSTLEIQRTEQGDSAMYLCASSPPGLEEKLFFGSGTQLSVL.

In this sample, this clone turned up a few times. J is TRBJ1-5 and V is TRBV30; 7 bases align to TRBD1. The CDR3 extends over 12 amino acids. CDR1 and CDR2 (germline): GTSNPN, SVGIG (reference sequence). V gave up 3 bases and J gave up 4 bases; unmatched junction bases: 0. CDR3 coding DNA: TGTGCCTGGAGACAGGGGAATCAGCCCCAGCATTTT. Amino acid sequence: CAWRQGNQPQHF.

The chain couples TRBV27 to TRBJ2-2; tentatively, D is TRBD1 (7 bases). This CDR3 has 15 residues. From germline, CDR1 is MNHEY and CDR2 SMNVEV (reference sequence). Trimming left V 2 bases short and J 4 bases short, with 11 bases between. This chain's CDR3 is CASSLQQGGTGELFF. CDR3 in DNA: TGTGCCAGCAGTTTACAGCAGGGGGGCACCGGGGAGCTGTTTTTT.

This clone was recorded once. This chain uses TRBV9 with TRBJ1-6; D is unresolved. Trimming shortened V by 0 bases and J by 9 bases, and 10 bases separated the two germline ends. The CDR3 is 14 amino acids. CDR1 is SGDLS, CDR2 YYNGEE, per germline. The CDR3 protein is CASSVDNEGSPLHF. The CDR3 region has the DNA TGTGCCAGCAGCGTAGATAACGAGGGTTCACCCCTCCACTTT.

The rearrangement joins TRBV30 to TRBJ1-5; no definite D call. The ends were cut back, 4 bases at V and 0 bases at J, with 4 bases in the middle. The CDR3 loop spans 12 amino acids. Germline V gene sequence: CDR1 GTSNPN, CDR2 SVGIG (reference sequence). Here the CDR3 reads CAWTNSNQPQHF. The CDR3 region has the DNA TGTGCCTGGACTAATAGCAATCAGCCCCAGCATTTT. The whole variable domain, filled in from reference TRBV30 and TRBJ1-5, reads SQTIHQWPATLVQPVGSPLSLECTVEGTSNPNLYWYRQAAGRGLQLLFYSVGIGQISSEVPQNLSASRPQDRQFILSSKKLLLSDSGFYLCAWTNSNQPQHFGDGTRLSIL.

The chain has TRBV12-5 and TRBJ1-4, with 11 bases lining up with TRBD1. Unmatched junction bases numbered 6, after V lost 6 bases and J lost 6 bases. The CDR3 has 15 residues. Germline loops: CDR1 LGHNT, CDR2 FRNRAP. CDR3 coding DNA: TGTGCTAGTGGGCCGGACAGGGGGCGAGATGAAAAACTGTTTTTT. This encodes CASGPDRGRDEKLFF.

This clone showed up just a few times. The chain joins TRBV30 to TRBJ1-6; a possible D gene is TRBD1 (6 bases). Germline V gene sequence: CDR1 GTSNPN, CDR2 SVGIG (reference sequence). CDR3 length: 14 amino acids. With 2 bases removed from V and 6 bases from J, the gap between germline ends came to 11 bases. The CDR3: CAWSNGQSNSPLHF. CDR3 in DNA: TGTGCCTGGAGTAATGGACAGAGTAATTCACCCCTCCACTTT.

The chain carries TRBV29-1 and TRBJ2-1; 10 bases align to TRBD2. Germline loops: CDR1 SQVTM, CDR2 ANQGSEA. The CDR3 consists of 14 residues. V trimming: 3 bases; J trimming: 5 bases; junction bases outside the gene matches: 4. The DNA for the CDR3 is TGCAGCGTTGACCCAGCGGGAGGGAACAATGAGCAGTTCTTC. It is translated as CSVDPAGGNNEQFF.

The DNA of the CDR3 is TGTGCCAGCAGTTTCGTTGGGCTGGGACTAGCGGGAGGGGCTAAGTCCCAGTTCTTC. Translated: CASSFVGLGLAGGAKSQFF. The V gene is TRBV28, the J gene TRBJ2-1; 16 bases line up with TRBD2. Germline CDR1 MDHEN, CDR2 SYDVKM. V was clipped by 3 bases and J by 13 bases; unmatched bases: 18. CDR3 length: 19 residues.

The chain has TRBV6-5 and TRBJ1-3; TRBD1 is a possible D gene (6 bases). V lost 7 bases and J lost 4, with 17 bases in between. The CDR3 is 15 amino acids. Germline lookup yields CDR1 MNHEY and CDR2 SVGAGI. Written as DNA, the CDR3 is TGTGCCAGCAAAAATATACAGGGTGCGGGAAACACCATATATTTT. Translated: CASKNIQGAGNTIYF.

V is TRBV5-8 and J is TRBJ2-3, with 13 bases identical to TRBD2. After removal of 4 bases from V and 2 bases from J, the junction contained 4 bases not matched to a gene. CDR3 length equals 16 residues. Per germline, CDR1 SGHTS and CDR2 YDEGEE. This CDR3 reads CASSGGLAGTTDTQYF. In DNA form, the CDR3 reads TGTGCCAGCAGCGGGGGACTAGCGGGAACCACAGATACGCAGTATTTT.

The rearrangement joins TRBV12-5 to TRBJ2-3; D is undetermined. Germline V gives CDR1 LGHNT, CDR2 FRNRAP. CDR3 length equals 13 residues. Trimming shortened V by 6 bases and J by 3 bases, and 10 bases separated the two germline ends. CDR3 sequence reads: CASGDTVTDTQYF. The CDR3 nucleotides are TGTGCTAGTGGAGACACAGTGACAGATACGCAGTATTTT. Filled out from reference TRBV12-5 and TRBJ2-3, the complete variable domain reads DARVTQTPRHKVTEMGQEVTMRCQPILGHNTVFWYRQTMMQGLELLAYFRNRAPLDDSGMPKDRFSAEMPDATLATLKIQPSEPRDSAVYFCASGDTVTDTQYFGPGTRLTVL.

The chain is built from TRBV29-1 and TRBJ1-1; 7 nucleotides align to TRBD1. CDR3 length: 14 residues. Germline V CDR1 and CDR2: SQVTM, ANQGSEA. The trim removed 4 bases at V and 4 bases at J, leaving 9 bases unmatched. This chain's CDR3 is CSVGPGQSGTEAFF. CDR3 sequence (DNA): TGCAGCGTTGGGCCGGGACAGTCGGGCACTGAAGCTTTCTTT. Full variable domain (remainder filled in from reference TRBV29-1 and TRBJ1-1): SAVISQKPSRDICQRGTSLTIQCQVDSQVTMMFWYRQQPGQSLTLIATANQGSEATYESGFVIDKFPISRPNLTFSTLTVSNMSPEDSSIYLCSVGPGQSGTEAFFGQGTRLTVV.

The chain has TRBV20-1 and TRBJ2-5; D unresolved. This CDR3 region has 11 residues. Germline loops: CDR1 DFQATT, CDR2 SNEGSKA (reference sequence). Deletions cut 3 bases from V and 4 bases from J, with 6 bases between. The CDR3 region has the DNA TGCAGTGCTAGGGTGCGAGAGACCCAGTACTTC. Its protein is CSARVRETQYF.